This T cell receptor beta chain appears in the sequencing data of a study of blood T cell repertoires in COVID-19. In the study overall: The United States, Italy and Spain supplied acute and convalescent COVID-19 samples. PBMCs, B-cell-depleted T cells, or T cells provided the cDNA or gDNA that made up the material.

This CDR3 has 15 amino acids. The germline V gene has CDR1 SSHAT and CDR2 FNYEAQ (reference sequence). In the authors' workflow: Researchers report that nucleated cell counts were estimated from reference gene primer amplification. Repertoires were generated with immunoSEQ multiplex PCR, while TCRdb's copy carries only in-frame clones and drops some. V, J and clone size were drawn from that table, and D and trimming were deduced from the DNA. This table has approximately 90,000 clones, around 80% appearing once. Regarding this clone: One end of the junction does not line up with germline, which may come from a read error.

Sequencing input: peripheral blood. The rearrangement joins TRBV7-7 to TRBJ2-5; D perhaps matches TRBD1 (6 bases). The sequence was obtained from a man in his 60s with acute or convalescent COVID-19. In DNA form, the CDR3 reads TGTGCTAGCAGCCCCAACAGGGCCCTCCAAGAGACCCAGTACTTC. Its translation: CASSPNRALQETQYF.